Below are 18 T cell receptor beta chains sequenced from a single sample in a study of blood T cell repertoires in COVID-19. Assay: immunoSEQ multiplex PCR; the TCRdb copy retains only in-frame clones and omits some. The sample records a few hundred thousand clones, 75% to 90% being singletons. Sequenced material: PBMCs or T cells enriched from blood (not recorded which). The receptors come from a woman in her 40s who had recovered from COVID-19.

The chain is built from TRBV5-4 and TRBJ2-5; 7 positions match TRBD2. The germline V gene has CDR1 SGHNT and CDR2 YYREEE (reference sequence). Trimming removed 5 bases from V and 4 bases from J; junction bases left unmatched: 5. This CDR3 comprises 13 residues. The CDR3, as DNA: TGTGCCAGCAGTCCCCCGGGAGGAGAGACCCAGTACTTC. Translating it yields CASSPPGGETQYF.

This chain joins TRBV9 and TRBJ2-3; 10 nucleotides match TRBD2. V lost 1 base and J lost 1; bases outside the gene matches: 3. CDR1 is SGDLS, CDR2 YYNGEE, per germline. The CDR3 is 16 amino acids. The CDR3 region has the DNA TGTGCCAGCAGCGTATGGGGGACTAGCGGCACAGATACGCAGTATTTT. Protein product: CASSVWGTSGTDTQYF.

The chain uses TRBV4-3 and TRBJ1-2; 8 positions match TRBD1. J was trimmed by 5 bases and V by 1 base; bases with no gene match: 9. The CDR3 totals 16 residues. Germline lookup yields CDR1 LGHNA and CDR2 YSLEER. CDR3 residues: CASSQARTGQGYGYTF. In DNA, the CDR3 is TGCGCCAGCAGCCAAGCACGGACAGGGCAGGGATATGGCTACACCTTC.

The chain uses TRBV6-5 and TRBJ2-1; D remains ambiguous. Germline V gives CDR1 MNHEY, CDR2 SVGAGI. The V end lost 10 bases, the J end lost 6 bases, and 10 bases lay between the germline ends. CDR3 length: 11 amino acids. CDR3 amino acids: CATRLGNEQFF. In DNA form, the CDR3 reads TGTGCCACCCGACTCGGCAATGAGCAGTTCTTC.

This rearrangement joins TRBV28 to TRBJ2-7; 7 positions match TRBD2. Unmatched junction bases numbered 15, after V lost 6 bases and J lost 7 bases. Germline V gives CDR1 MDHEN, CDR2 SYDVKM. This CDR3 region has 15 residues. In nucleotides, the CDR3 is TGTGCCAGCAGCCTGACTAGCATATCTACGGGTGAGCAGTACTTC. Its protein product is CASSLTSISTGEQYF.

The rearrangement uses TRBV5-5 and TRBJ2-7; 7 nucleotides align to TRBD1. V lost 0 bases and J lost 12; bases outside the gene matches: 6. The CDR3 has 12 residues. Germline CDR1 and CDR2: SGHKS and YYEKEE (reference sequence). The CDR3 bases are TGTGCCAGCAGCTTGGGGACAGGTGAACCGTACTTC. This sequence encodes CASSLGTGEPYF.

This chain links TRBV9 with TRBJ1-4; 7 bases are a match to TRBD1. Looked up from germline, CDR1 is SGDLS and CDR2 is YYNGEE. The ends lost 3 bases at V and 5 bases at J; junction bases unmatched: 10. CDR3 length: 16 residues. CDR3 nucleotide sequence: TGTGCCAGCAGCGCAGGGGGAAAGATTAGGAATGAAAAACTGTTTTTT. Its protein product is CASSAGGKIRNEKLFF.

The CDR3 loop is CSARQEVMNTEAFF. The CDR3 DNA reads as TGCAGCGCCCGACAGGAGGTGATGAACACTGAAGCTTTCTTT. The chain recombines TRBV29-1 with TRBJ1-1, with D possibly being TRBD1 (6 bases). The germline V gene encodes CDR1 SQVTM and CDR2 ANQGSEA. The CDR3 has 14 residues. V shed 7 bases and J shed 0 bases, with 15 bases lying between them.

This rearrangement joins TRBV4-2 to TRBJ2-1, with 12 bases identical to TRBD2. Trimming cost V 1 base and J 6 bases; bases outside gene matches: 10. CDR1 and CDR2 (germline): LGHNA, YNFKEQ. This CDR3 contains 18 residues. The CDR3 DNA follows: TGTGCCAGCAGCCAAGGCGGACTAGCGGGGCAAGTCCTCAATGAGCAGTTCTTC. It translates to CASSQGGLAGQVLNEQFF.

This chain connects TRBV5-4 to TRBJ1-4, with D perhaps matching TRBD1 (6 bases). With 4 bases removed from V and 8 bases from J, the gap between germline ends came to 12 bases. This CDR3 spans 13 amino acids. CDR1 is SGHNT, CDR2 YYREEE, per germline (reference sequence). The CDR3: CASSQTGQEKLFF. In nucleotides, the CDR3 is TGTGCCAGCAGCCAGACCGGACAGGAAAAACTGTTTTTT.

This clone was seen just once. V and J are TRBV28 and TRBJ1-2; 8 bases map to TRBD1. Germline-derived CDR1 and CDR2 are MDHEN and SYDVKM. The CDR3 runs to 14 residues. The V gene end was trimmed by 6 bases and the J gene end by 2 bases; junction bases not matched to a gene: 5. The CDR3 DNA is TGTGCCAGCAGGCTGGGACAGGCAAACTATGGCTACACCTTC. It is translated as CASRLGQANYGYTF.

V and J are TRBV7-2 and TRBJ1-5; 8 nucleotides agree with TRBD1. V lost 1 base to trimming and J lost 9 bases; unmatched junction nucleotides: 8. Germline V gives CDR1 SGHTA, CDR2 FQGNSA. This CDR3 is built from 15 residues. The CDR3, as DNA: TGTGCCAGCAGCTTAGGTGGACAGGGCCAGCGGCCCCAGCATTTT. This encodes CASSLGGQGQRPQHF.

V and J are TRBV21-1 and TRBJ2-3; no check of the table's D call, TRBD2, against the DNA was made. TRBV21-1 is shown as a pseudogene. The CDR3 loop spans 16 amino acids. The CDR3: CASSKGRGVGTDTQYF. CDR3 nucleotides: TGTGCCAGCAGCAAAGGGCGGGGGGTCGGCACAGATACGCAGTATTTT.

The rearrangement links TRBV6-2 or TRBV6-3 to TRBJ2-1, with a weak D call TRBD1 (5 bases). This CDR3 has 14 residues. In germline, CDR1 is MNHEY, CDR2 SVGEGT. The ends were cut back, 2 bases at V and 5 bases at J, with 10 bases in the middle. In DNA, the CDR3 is TGTGCCAGCAGTTACGGGGCGACCCACAATGAGCAGTTCTTC. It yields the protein CASSYGATHNEQFF.

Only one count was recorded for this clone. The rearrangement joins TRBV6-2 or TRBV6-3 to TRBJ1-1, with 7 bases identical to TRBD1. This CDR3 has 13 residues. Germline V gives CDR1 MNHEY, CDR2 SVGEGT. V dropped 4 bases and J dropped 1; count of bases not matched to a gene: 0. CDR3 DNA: TGTGCCAGCAGTTGGGACAGGAACACTGAAGCTTTCTTT. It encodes CASSWDRNTEAFF.

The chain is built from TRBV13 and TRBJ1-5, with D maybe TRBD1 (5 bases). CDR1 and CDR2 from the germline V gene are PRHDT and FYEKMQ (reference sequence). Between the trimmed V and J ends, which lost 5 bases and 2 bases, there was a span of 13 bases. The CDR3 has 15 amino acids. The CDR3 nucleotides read TGTGCCAGCAGCACAAGGCGGGACCGCAATCAGCCCCAGCATTTT. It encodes CASSTRRDRNQPQHF.

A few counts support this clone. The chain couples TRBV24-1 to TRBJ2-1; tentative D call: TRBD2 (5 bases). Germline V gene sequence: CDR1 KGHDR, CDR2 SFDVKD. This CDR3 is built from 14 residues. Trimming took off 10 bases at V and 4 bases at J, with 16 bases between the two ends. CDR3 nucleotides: TGTGCCACTACCCGGGGTGAGAATTACAATGAGCAGTTCTTC. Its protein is CATTRGENYNEQFF.

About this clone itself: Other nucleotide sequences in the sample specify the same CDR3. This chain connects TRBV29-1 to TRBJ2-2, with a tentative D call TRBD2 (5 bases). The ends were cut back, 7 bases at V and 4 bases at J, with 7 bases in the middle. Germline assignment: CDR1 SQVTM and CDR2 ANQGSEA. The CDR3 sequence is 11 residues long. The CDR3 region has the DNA TGCAGCGCTGGAGGCACCGGGGAGCTGTTTTTT. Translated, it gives CSAGGTGELFF.